The 31 T cell receptor beta chains below were found in one sample sequenced in a study of cytomegalovirus exposure and HLA in healthy donors. 60 Vbeta and 13 Jbeta primers were used in PCR. Clones were read by immunoSEQ multiplex PCR, and TCRdb kept only the in-frame ones, dropping some. This table has around 150,000 clones, around 68% appearing once. Specimen: PBMCs. These TCRs come from a woman aged 35 to 49 in good health and CMV-seropositive.

The chain couples TRBV5-1 to TRBJ2-5, with 8 bases lining up with TRBD1. Germline CDR1 and CDR2: SGHRS and YFSETQ. V lost 3 bases and J lost 1; bases outside the gene matches: 2. CDR3 length: 14 amino acids. CDR3 residues: CASSSTGGQETQYF. The CDR3 coding sequence is TGCGCCAGCAGCTCTACAGGGGGCCAAGAGACCCAGTACTTC.

This chain connects TRBV29-1 to TRBJ2-7; possibly TRBD2 for D (6 bases). CDR3 length equals 12 residues. Trimming removed 4 bases from V and 2 bases from J, with 9 bases in between. Germline V gene sequence: CDR1 SQVTM, CDR2 ANQGSEA. The CDR3 is CSVVGGTYEQYF. DNA for the CDR3: TGCAGCGTTGTGGGGGGAACCTACGAGCAGTACTTC.

This clone was picked up a small number of times. The V gene is TRBV18, the J gene TRBJ2-7, with D maybe TRBD2 (5 bases). The CDR3 length is 13 residues. V shed 2 bases and J shed 4 bases, with 9 bases lying between them. The germline gives CDR1 KGHSH, CDR2 LQKENI. The CDR3 nucleotides read TGTGCCAGCTCACCAAGTAGCGAATACGAGCAGTACTTC. Amino acids: CASSPSSEYEQYF.

The rearrangement links TRBV5-6 to TRBJ2-4; 8 bases are a match to TRBD2. This CDR3 contains 15 residues. The germline V gene encodes CDR1 SGHDT and CDR2 YYEEEE. With 4 bases clipped from V and 1 base from J, the junction kept 4 bases outside the gene matches. This CDR3 reads CASSIGGGAKNIQYF. CDR3 nucleotide sequence: TGTGCCAGCAGCATAGGCGGGGGGGCCAAAAACATTCAGTACTTC.

This clone was picked up a small number of times. The chain is built from TRBV19 and TRBJ2-7; 7 bases are shared with TRBD2. The ends lost 2 bases at V and 2 bases at J; junction bases unmatched: 6. The CDR3 is 15 amino acids. Germline V gene data show CDR1 as LNHDA and CDR2 as SQIVND (reference sequence). CDR3 DNA: TGTGCCAGTAGTATACAAACGGGGGGAGCCTACGAGCAGTACTTC. Protein: CASSIQTGGAYEQYF.

The chain has TRBV5-1 and TRBJ1-1, with TRBD1 identical over 7 bases. This CDR3 is built from 14 residues. From germline, CDR1 is SGHRS and CDR2 YFSETQ. Trimming removed 2 bases from V and 3 bases from J; junction bases left unmatched: 4. CDR3 sequence reads: CASSLTGDDTEAFF. CDR3 in DNA: TGCGCCAGCAGCTTAACAGGGGATGACACTGAAGCTTTCTTT.

The rearrangement uses TRBV7-9 and TRBJ2-7; 7 bases agree with TRBD2. V lost 3 bases and J lost 0; bases outside the gene matches: 8. Germline assignment: CDR1 SEHNR and CDR2 FQNEAQ (reference sequence). This CDR3 has 16 residues. The CDR3 region is CASSLGGTFSSYEQYF. The CDR3 nucleotides are TGTGCCAGCAGCTTGGGGGGGACTTTCAGCTCCTACGAGCAGTACTTC.

The chain combines TRBV15 with TRBJ1-6, with 7 bases aligning to TRBD1. The germline V gene has CDR1 LNHNV and CDR2 YYDKDF (reference sequence). The CDR3 spans 14 residues. The J segment lost 8 bases and the V segment lost 5 bases, leaving 6 bases of the junction unmatched. The CDR3 DNA is TGTGCCACCAGCGGTAGGACAGGAGATTCACCCCTCCACTTT. Translation: CATSGRTGDSPLHF.

The V and J genes are TRBV7-2 and TRBJ1-1; 7 nucleotides agree with TRBD1. The germline CDR1 and CDR2 sequences are SGHTA and FQGNSA. J gave up 7 bases and V 3 bases, and 5 bases lay outside the gene matches. There are 13 residues in the CDR3. CDR3 amino acids: CASSFNQGGEAFF. CDR3 sequence (DNA): TGTGCCAGCAGCTTTAATCAGGGGGGTGAAGCTTTCTTT.

This clone was detected only once. This rearrangement joins TRBV19 to TRBJ2-2; 7 bases agree with TRBD2. After removal of 0 bases from V and 1 base from J, the junction contained 5 bases not matched to a gene. The CDR3 is 17 residues long. Germline CDR1 is LNHDA and CDR2 is SQIVND (reference sequence). CDR3 nucleotide sequence: TGTGCCAGTAGTATAGAGGGAGGGCAGTTGAACACCGGGGAGCTGTTTTTT. This sequence encodes CASSIEGGQLNTGELFF.

This rearrangement joins TRBV6-1 to TRBJ2-1, with TRBD1 as a possible D gene (6 bases). V was clipped by 7 bases and J by 6 bases, with 16 bases between them. The CDR3 loop spans 14 amino acids. Germline V gene lookup returns CDR1 MNHNS and CDR2 SASEGT. Here the CDR3 reads CASTPMAGVNEQFF. Here the CDR3 DNA reads TGTGCCAGCACCCCAATGGCAGGGGTCAATGAGCAGTTCTTC.

V usage is TRBV4-2 and J usage is TRBJ1-1; TRBD1 matches 12 bases. The ends lost 1 base at V and 9 bases at J; junction bases unmatched: 9. From germline, CDR1 is LGHNA and CDR2 YNFKEQ. CDR3 length: 16 residues. Here the CDR3 DNA reads TGTGCCAGCAGCCAAGTACCGGGACAGGGGGCGCTTAAAGCTTTCTTT. Translated: CASSQVPGQGALKAFF.

For this clone: Sequence at one end of the junction differs from germline and may be a read error. The CDR3 is CSSLGANTEAFF. The DNA for the CDR3 is TGTTCCAGCTTGGGCGCGAACACTGAAGCTTTCTTT. The genes are TRBV7-9 and TRBJ1-1; D is unclear. Germline V gene sequence: CDR1 SEHNR, CDR2 FQNEAQ (reference sequence). The CDR3 loop spans 12 amino acids.

This chain joins TRBV19 and TRBJ2-7; 7 bases align to TRBD2. CDR3 size: 15 residues. Trimming took 3 bases from V and 3 from J; bases not matched to a gene: 8. The germline V gene encodes CDR1 LNHDA and CDR2 SQIVND (reference sequence). The CDR3 sequence is CASSMSGSGGYEQYF. The CDR3 nucleotides read TGTGCCAGTAGTATGAGTGGGTCGGGGGGCTACGAGCAGTACTTC.

This clone was found a few times. The genes are TRBV6-5 and TRBJ1-1, with a possible D match to TRBD1 (6 bases). Trimming pared 6 bases from V and 1 base from J, leaving 12 bases between. In germline, CDR1 is MNHEY, CDR2 SVGAGI. This CDR3 region has 14 residues. The DNA of the CDR3 is TGTGCCAGCAGCGCCCTCAGGGGGAACACTGAAGCTTTCTTT. Translated: CASSALRGNTEAFF.

Remarks on this clone: The sample has other DNA sequences that encode this CDR3 too. This chain links TRBV27 with TRBJ2-1; no reliable D call. CDR3 length equals 11 residues. Germline V gene sequence: CDR1 MNHEY, CDR2 SMNVEV (reference sequence). The V and J ends lost 6 bases and 4 bases respectively, with 4 bases between them. CDR3 coding DNA: TGTGCCAGCAGCCATTACAATGAGCAGTTCTTC. The encoded protein is CASSHYNEQFF.

V and J are TRBV7-2 and TRBJ1-1, with 8 bases identical to TRBD1. This CDR3 has 12 amino acids. Unmatched junction bases numbered 0, after V lost 4 bases and J lost 5 bases. The germline gives CDR1 SGHTA, CDR2 FQGNSA. Written as DNA, the CDR3 is TGTGCCAGCAGCTGGACAGGGACTGAAGCTTTCTTT. Its protein is CASSWTGTEAFF.

The rearrangement links TRBV5-4 to TRBJ2-3; 7 bases agree with TRBD1. CDR1 SGHNT and CDR2 YYREEE come from the germline V gene (reference sequence). V lost 1 base and J lost 2; bases outside the gene matches: 1. This CDR3 region has 14 residues. CDR3 in amino acids: CASSLQGDTDTQYF. CDR3 DNA sequence: TGTGCCAGCAGCTTGCAGGGGGACACAGATACGCAGTATTTT.

This chain uses TRBV18 with TRBJ1-3; D unclear. This CDR3 is built from 13 residues. With 6 bases removed from V and 3 bases from J, the gap between germline ends came to 9 bases. Germline V gives CDR1 KGHSH, CDR2 LQKENI. CDR3 coding DNA: TGTGCCAGCTCCGAACGGAGTGGAAACACCATATATTTT. Amino acids: CASSERSGNTIYF. Based on the CDR3 plus reference TRBV18 and TRBJ1-3, the full variable domain is NAGVMQNPRHLVRRRGQEARLRCSPMKGHSHVYWYRQLPEEGLKFMVYLQKENIIDESGMPKERFSAEFPKEGPSILRIQQVVRGDSAAYFCASSERSGNTIYFGEGSWLTVV.

The chain couples TRBV6-5 to TRBJ2-1; tentatively, D is TRBD2 (6 bases). The germline CDR1 and CDR2 sequences are MNHEY and SVGAGI. Deletions cut 6 bases from V and 8 bases from J, with 17 bases between. The CDR3 contains 14 residues. CDR3 protein: CASSPRDQRDEQFF. CDR3 DNA sequence: TGTGCCAGCAGCCCTAGGGACCAGCGGGATGAGCAGTTCTTC.

The J gene is TRBJ2-5, the V gene TRBV7-2, with D possibly being TRBD2 (5 bases). The CDR3 extends over 11 amino acids. V was pared by 5 bases and J by 5 bases, with 6 bases between. Germline V gives CDR1 SGHTA, CDR2 FQGNSA. The DNA of the CDR3 is TGTGCCAGCAGCAGAGGGGAGACCCAGTACTTC. Amino acid sequence: CASSRGETQYF.

The chain employs TRBV4-3 and TRBJ1-1, with 8 positions matching TRBD1. V gave up 2 bases and J gave up 1 base; unmatched junction bases: 0. The CDR3 sequence is 14 residues long. CDR1 and CDR2 (germline): LGHNA, YSLEER. In DNA, the CDR3 is TGCGCCAGCAGCCAACAGGGGGCGAACACTGAAGCTTTCTTT. As protein: CASSQQGANTEAFF.

The rearrangement links TRBV7-8 to TRBJ2-7; TRBD2 agrees at 9 bases. The germline V gene encodes CDR1 SGHVS and CDR2 FQNEAQ. This CDR3 is built from 16 residues. The junction had 5 bases not matched to a gene; V was cut back by 0 bases and J by 2 bases. DNA for the CDR3: TGTGCCAGCAGCTTAGCAATAGCGGGGGCTACCTACGAGCAGTACTTC. As protein: CASSLAIAGATYEQYF.

The chain combines TRBV7-9 with TRBJ1-1; D unresolved. Germline V CDR1 and CDR2: SEHNR, FQNEAQ (reference sequence). V was trimmed by 3 bases and J by 3 bases, leaving 11 bases between them. This CDR3 comprises 14 residues. As DNA, the CDR3 is TGTGCCAGCAGCTTGGGCCAGGCCGACACTGAAGCTTTCTTT. Translated, it gives CASSLGQADTEAFF. The entire variable domain, with the rest obtained from reference TRBV7-9 and TRBJ1-1, is as follows: DTGVSQNPRHKITKRGQNVTFRCDPISEHNRLYWYRQTLGQGPEFLTYFQNEAQLEKSRLLSDRFSAERPKGSFSTLEIQRTEQGDSAMYLCASSLGQADTEAFFGQGTRLTVV.

This clone was seen more than once but under ten times. The chain is built from TRBV7-2 and TRBJ1-1; no firm D call. Germline values: CDR1 SGHTA, CDR2 FQGNSA. The CDR3 runs to 11 residues. V was trimmed by 7 bases and J by 7 bases, leaving 10 bases between them. CDR3 sequence reads: CASKWRGEAFF. Here the CDR3 DNA reads TGTGCCAGCAAATGGAGAGGTGAAGCTTTCTTT.

This rearrangement joins TRBV28 to TRBJ2-1, with 8 bases that match TRBD1. Germline lookup yields CDR1 MDHEN and CDR2 SYDVKM. Trimming cost V 2 bases and J 6 bases; bases outside gene matches: 18. The CDR3 totals 19 residues. The DNA for the CDR3 is TGTGCCAGCAGTTTAAGTATGGGGAGACCGGGACAGGAAATCAATGAGCAGTTCTTC. Amino acid sequence: CASSLSMGRPGQEINEQFF.

This clone has just a few counts. The chain couples TRBV7-2 to TRBJ1-2, with 7 bases fitting TRBD1. The CDR3 sequence is 15 residues long. V lost 3 bases, J lost 4 bases, and 8 bases stayed unmatched. CDR1 SGHTA and CDR2 FQGNSA come from the germline V gene. The CDR3 loop is CASSFTGVSSYGYTF. CDR3 bases: TGTGCCAGCAGCTTCACAGGGGTTTCATCCTATGGCTACACCTTC. Full variable domain (outside the CDR3, taken from reference TRBV7-2 and TRBJ1-2): GAGVSQSPSNKVTEKGKDVELRCDPISGHTALYWYRQSLGQGLEFLIYFQGNSAPDKSGLPSDRFSAERTGGSVSTLTIQRTQQEDSAVYLCASSFTGVSSYGYTFGSGTRLTVV.

J is TRBJ1-1 and V is TRBV9; 7 positions agree with TRBD1. Losses at the gene ends were 4 bases for V and 0 bases for J; bases not matched to a gene: 3. This CDR3 is 14 amino acids long. Germline lookup yields CDR1 SGDLS and CDR2 YYNGEE. For the CDR3, the DNA is TGTGCCAGCAGCCCCGGGACAGTGAACACTGAAGCTTTCTTT. Protein sequence: CASSPGTVNTEAFF.

The chain recombines TRBV4-1 with TRBJ2-1; 8 bases are shared with TRBD1. Germline V gene data show CDR1 as MGHRA and CDR2 as YSYEKL. After removal of 1 base from V and 2 bases from J, the junction contained 4 bases not matched to a gene. The CDR3 length is 16 residues. CDR3 sequence reads: CASSQGQGITYNEQFF. Here the CDR3 DNA reads TGCGCCAGCAGCCAAGGACAGGGGATTACCTACAATGAGCAGTTCTTC.

The rearrangement joins TRBV4-1 to TRBJ2-1, with TRBD2 matching over 9 bases. Germline CDR1 and CDR2: MGHRA and YSYEKL. CDR3 length: 18 residues. J was trimmed by 5 bases and V by 0 bases; bases with no gene match: 11. CDR3 sequence reads: CASSQDSALAGVDNEQFF. The CDR3 coding sequence is TGCGCCAGCAGCCAAGATAGCGCCTTAGCGGGAGTAGACAATGAGCAGTTCTTC.

In its sample, this clone was seen a few times. The gene calls are TRBV7-8 and TRBJ1-1; D gene uncertain. From germline, CDR1 is SGHVS and CDR2 FQNEAQ. This CDR3 is 12 amino acids long. Trimming shortened V by 3 bases and J by 3 bases, and 5 bases separated the two germline ends. The CDR3 region has the DNA TGTGCCAGCAGCTTCGGGGACACTGAAGCTTTCTTT. Translating it yields CASSFGDTEAFF.